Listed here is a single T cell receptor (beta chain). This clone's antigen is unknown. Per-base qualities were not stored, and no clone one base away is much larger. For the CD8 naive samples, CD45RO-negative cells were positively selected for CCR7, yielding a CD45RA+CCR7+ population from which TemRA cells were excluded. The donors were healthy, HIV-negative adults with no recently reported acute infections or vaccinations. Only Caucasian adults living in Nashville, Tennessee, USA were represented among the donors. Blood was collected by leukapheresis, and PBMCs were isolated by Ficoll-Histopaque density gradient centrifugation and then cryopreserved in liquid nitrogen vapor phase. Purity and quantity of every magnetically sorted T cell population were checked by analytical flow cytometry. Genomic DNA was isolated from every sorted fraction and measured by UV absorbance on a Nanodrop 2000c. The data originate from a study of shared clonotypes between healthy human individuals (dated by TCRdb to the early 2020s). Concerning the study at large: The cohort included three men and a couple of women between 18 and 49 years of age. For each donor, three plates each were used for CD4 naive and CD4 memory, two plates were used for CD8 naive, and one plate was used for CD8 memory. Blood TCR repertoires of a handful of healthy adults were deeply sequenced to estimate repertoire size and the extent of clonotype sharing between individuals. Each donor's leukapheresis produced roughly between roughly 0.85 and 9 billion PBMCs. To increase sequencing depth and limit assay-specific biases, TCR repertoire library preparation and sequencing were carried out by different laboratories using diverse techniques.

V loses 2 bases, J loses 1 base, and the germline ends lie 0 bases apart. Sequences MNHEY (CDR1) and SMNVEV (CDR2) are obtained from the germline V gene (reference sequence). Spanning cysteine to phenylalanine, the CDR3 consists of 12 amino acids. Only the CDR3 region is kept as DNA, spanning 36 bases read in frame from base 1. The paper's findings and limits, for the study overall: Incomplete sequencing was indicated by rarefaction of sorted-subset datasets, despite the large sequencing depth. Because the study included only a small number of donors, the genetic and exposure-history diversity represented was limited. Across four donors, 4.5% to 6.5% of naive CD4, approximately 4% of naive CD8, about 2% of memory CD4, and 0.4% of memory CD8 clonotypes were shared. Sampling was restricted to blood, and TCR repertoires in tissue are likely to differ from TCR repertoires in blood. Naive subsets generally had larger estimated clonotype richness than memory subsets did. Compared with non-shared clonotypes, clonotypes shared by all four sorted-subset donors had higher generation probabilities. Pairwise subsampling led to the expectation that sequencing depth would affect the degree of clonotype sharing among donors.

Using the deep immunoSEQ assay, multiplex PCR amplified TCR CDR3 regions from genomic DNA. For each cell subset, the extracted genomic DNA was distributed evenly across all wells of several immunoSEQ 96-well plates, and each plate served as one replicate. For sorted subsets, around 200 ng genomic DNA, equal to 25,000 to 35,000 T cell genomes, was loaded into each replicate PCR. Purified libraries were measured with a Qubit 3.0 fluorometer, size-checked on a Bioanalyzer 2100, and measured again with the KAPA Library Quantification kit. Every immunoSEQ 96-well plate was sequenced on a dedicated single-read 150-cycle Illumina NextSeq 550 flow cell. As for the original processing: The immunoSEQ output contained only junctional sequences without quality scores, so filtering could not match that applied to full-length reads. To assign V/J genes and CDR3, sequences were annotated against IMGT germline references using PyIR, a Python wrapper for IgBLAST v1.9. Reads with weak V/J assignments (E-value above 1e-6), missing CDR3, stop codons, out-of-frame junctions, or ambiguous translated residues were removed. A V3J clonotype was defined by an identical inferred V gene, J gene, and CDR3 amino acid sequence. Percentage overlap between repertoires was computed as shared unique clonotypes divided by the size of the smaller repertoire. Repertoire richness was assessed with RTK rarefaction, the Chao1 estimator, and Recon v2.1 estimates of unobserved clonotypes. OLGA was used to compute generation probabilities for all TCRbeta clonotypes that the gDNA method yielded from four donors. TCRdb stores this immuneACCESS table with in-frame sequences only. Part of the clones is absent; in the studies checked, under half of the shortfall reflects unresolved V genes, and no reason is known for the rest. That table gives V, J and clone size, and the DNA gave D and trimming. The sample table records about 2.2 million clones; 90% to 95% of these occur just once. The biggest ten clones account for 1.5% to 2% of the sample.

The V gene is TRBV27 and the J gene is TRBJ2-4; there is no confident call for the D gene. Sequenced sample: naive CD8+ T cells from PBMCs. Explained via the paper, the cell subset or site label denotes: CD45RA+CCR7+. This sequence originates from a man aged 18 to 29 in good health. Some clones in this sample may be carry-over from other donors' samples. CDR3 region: CASSLAKNIQYF. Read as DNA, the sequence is TGTGCCAGCAGTTTAGCCAAAAACATTCAGTACTTC.